The sequence of this TCR beta chain was determined in a study of Ad26.COV2.S vaccination and SARS-CoV-2 variants (dated by TCRdb to the early 2020s). Study-level background: Donors in the vaccine arm were drawn from COV1001, a multicentre, randomized, double-blind, placebo-controlled phase I-IIa trial testing Ad26.COV2.S in healthy adults. Ad26.COV2.S was administered intramuscularly at 5 x 10^10 or 1 x 10^11 viral particles, either as a single shot or as two shots given 56 days apart. TCRbeta repertoire sequencing served as the tool for gauging how specific and how broad the SARS-CoV-2-reactive T cell receptors were following Ad26.COV2.S vaccination. The TCR-sequenced set comprised around 30 samples: about 19 Ad26.COV2.S vaccine recipients, 5 placebo recipients and 8 SARS-CoV-2 convalescent individuals. Participants in the trial were split at random into five groups of five each, receiving low-dose or high-dose Ad26.COV2.S once or twice, or else placebo on both occasions. Blinding of investigators to trial group allocation was maintained during experiments and outcome assessment.

TCRbeta CDR3 regions were sequenced with the immunoSEQ Assay. After extraction, genomic DNA underwent amplification by bias-controlled multiplex PCR, followed by high-throughput sequencing. The paper's data handling went like this. Collapsing and filtering of sequences were performed to quantify the absolute abundance of each unique TCRbeta CDR3 region. Usable DNA was measured by amplifying reference genes present in all nucleated cells, and TCRbeta template counts were normalized to that usable DNA to estimate T cell fraction. Repertoire TCRs were annotated as SARS-CoV-2-specific when V gene, CDR3 amino acid sequence and J gene were exactly matched to a known reactive TCR set. The reference SARS-CoV-2 TCR set was derived from MIRA and filtered for enrichment in COVID-19-positive ImmuneCODE repertoires, a step that removed public or cross-reactive TCRs. Using the MIRA antigens, annotated TCRs were further analysed by specific ORF or by position within an ORF. Breadth was defined as annotated unique rearrangements over total unique productive rearrangements; depth was the summed frequency of those rearrangements. TCR breadth was compared between groups using two-sided Wilcoxon rank-sum tests. As stored in TCRdb, this immuneACCESS dataset retains in-frame rearrangements with V and J assigned. A fraction of the clones does not appear; measured against another copy, unresolved V genes explain less than half of the discrepancy, and the remainder lacks a known reason. V and J calls and clone size come straight from that table; D and trimming were deduced from the DNA. The sample data list about 280,000 clones, and 87% of these were observed just once. Clones ranked in the top ten supply 3% to 4% of the sample.

CDR1 and CDR2 are read off the germline V gene as SQVTM and ANQGSEA. The CDR3 has 13 amino acids, counting the end cysteine and phenylalanine. Only the CDR3 region is kept as DNA, spanning 39 bases read in frame from base 1. Deletion took 7 bases off V and 5 bases off J, with a span of 16 bases between the germline ends. Explained via the paper, the treatment or condition label denotes: 15 to 20 received Ad26.COV2.S at low or high dose, single or two shots; about 5 received placebo; per-sample allocation not given. Repertoires of vaccine and placebo recipients were sequenced from samples taken on day 63 after the first injection. Cohort 1b enrolled around 23 adults aged 18-55 years at a single site in Boston, USA, between 29 July and 7 August 2020. Ad26.COV2.S consisted of a replication-incompetent adenovirus type 26 vector by which a prefusion-stabilized SARS-CoV-2 spike protein from the original Wuhan strain was expressed.

Notes on this clone: What this receptor recognizes is not known. Base qualities are missing; no much larger clone stands one base away.

Results the study describes overall, beyond this receptor: After vaccination, substantial breadth of spike-specific CD8+ and CD4+ T cell responses was reported. Comparable non-spike TCR breadth was observed between vaccine and placebo recipients, consistent with only spike being contained in the vaccine. Comparing responses between vaccine doses or regimens was not something the study was powered to do. Compared with placebo recipients, Ad26.COV2.S recipients showed higher spike-specific TCR breadth (P = 0.0014). It was noted by the authors that total T cell responses may have been underestimated by the TCR breadth and depth analyses.

The chain is encoded by TRBV29-1 joined to TRBJ2-3; TRBD2 could be the D gene, as 6 bases match. Material: peripheral blood, obtained in a trial of Ad26.COV2.S vaccine versus placebo. The sequence was obtained from a person aged 18-60 years who received the Ad26.COV2.S COVID-19 vaccine or a placebo. The CDR3 reads as follows: CSAGIGGKDTQYF. The nucleotides read TGCAGCGCTGGAATAGGAGGGAAAGATACGCAGTATTTT.